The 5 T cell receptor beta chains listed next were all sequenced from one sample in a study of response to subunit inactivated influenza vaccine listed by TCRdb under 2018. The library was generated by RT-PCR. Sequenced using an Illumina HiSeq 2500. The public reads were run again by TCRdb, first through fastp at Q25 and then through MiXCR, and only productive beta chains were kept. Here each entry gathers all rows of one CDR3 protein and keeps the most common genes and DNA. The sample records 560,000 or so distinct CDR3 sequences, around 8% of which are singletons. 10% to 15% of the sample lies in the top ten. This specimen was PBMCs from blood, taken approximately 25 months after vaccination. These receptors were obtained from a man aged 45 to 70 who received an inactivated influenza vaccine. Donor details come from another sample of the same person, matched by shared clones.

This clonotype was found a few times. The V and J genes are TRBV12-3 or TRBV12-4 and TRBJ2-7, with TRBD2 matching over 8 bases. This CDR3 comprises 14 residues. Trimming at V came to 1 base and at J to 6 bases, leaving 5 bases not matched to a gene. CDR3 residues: CASSLEPGGVEQYF. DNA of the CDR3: TGTGCCAGCAGTTTAGAACCCGGGGGGGTCGAGCAGTACTTC.

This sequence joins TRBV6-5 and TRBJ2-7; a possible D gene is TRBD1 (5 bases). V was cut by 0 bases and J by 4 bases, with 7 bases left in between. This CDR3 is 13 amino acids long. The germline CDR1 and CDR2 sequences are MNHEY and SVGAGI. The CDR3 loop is CASSYSGQYEQYF. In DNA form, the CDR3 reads TGTGCCAGCAGTTACTCGGGGCAATACGAGCAGTACTTC.

The CDR3 DNA reads as TGCAGTGCTAGTTTCAGGGGGACCGGGAGTTTCTACGAGCAGTACTTC. It yields the protein CSASFRGTGSFYEQYF. The chain employs TRBV20-1 and TRBJ2-7; a possible D gene is TRBD1 (7 bases). The V end was cut by 3 bases, the J end by 3 bases, with 21 bases between. There are 16 residues in the CDR3. Germline assignment: CDR1 DFQATT and CDR2 SNEGSKA (reference sequence).

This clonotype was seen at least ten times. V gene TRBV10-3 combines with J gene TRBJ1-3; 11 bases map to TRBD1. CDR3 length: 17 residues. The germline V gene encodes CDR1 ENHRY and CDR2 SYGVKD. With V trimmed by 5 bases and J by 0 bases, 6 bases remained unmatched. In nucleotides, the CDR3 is TGTGCCATCAGTCGGACAGGGGGCGGAAGCTCTGGAAACACCATATATTTT. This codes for CAISRTGGGSSGNTIYF.

The DNA for the CDR3 is TGTGCCAGCAGTTACTCTGATGAAAAACTGTTTTTT. Amino acids: CASSYSDEKLFF. V gene TRBV6-6 combines with J gene TRBJ1-4; D gene uncertain. Trimming left V 0 bases short and J 6 bases short, with 2 bases between. The CDR3 runs 12 residues. Germline CDR1 reads MNHNY; CDR2 reads SVGAGI (reference sequence).